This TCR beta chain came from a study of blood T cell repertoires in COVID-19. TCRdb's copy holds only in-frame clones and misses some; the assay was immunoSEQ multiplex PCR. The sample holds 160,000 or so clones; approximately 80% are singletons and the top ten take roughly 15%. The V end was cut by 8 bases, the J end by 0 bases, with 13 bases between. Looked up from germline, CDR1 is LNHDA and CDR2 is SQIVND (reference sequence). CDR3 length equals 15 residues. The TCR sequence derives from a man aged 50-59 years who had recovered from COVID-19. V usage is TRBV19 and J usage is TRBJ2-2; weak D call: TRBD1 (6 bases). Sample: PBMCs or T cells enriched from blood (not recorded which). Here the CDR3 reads CASSTNRANTGELFF. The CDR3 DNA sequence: TGTGCCAGTTCAACGAACAGGGCGAACACCGGGGAGCTGTTTTTT. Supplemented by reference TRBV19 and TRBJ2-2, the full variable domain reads DGGITQSPKYLFRKEGQNVTLSCEQNLNHDAMYWYRQDPGQGLRLIYYSQIVNDFQKGDIAEGYSVSREKKESFPLTVTSAQKNPTAFYLCASSTNRANTGELFFGEGSRLTVL.